This entry lists 17 T cell receptor beta chains sequenced from one sample in a study of blood T cell repertoires in COVID-19. Produced via immunoSEQ multiplex PCR; TCRdb's table is partial and in-frame only. The sample includes about 330,000 clones, approximately 86% of them seen just once. The sequenced sample was peripheral blood. Source of these receptors: a man aged 25 to 45 with COVID-19, enrolled during active disease.

The chain employs TRBV12-3 or TRBV12-4 and TRBJ1-2, with unresolved D. The V gene lost 4 bases and the J gene lost 5 bases, with 8 bases spanning the gap. The CDR3 is made up of 12 amino acids. DNA for the CDR3: TGTGCCAGCAGTTATGGTCAGTATGGCTACACCTTC. Its translation: CASSYGQYGYTF.

The rearrangement links TRBV18 to TRBJ2-7; 7 nucleotides agree with TRBD1. Germline lookup yields CDR1 KGHSH and CDR2 LQKENI. The CDR3 runs to 16 residues. With 0 bases clipped from V and 4 bases from J, the junction kept 9 bases outside the gene matches. CDR3 amino acids: CASSPPARGRGYEQYF. CDR3 sequence (DNA): TGTGCCAGCTCACCACCGGCGAGGGGGCGCGGATACGAGCAGTACTTC.

The V and J genes are TRBV2 and TRBJ1-4; a possible D gene is TRBD1 (6 bases). The germline gives CDR1 SNHLY, CDR2 FYNNEI. V was pared by 6 bases and J by 8 bases, with 19 bases between. The CDR3 has 15 amino acids. This CDR3 reads CASSGAGGQGEKLFF. DNA of the CDR3: TGTGCCAGCAGCGGGGCCGGGGGGCAGGGCGAAAAACTGTTTTTT.

This clone is a singleton in its sample. The chain uses TRBV18 and TRBJ2-1; possible D gene TRBD1, 6 bases. The CDR3 length is 15 residues. CDR1 and CDR2 from the germline V gene are KGHSH and LQKENI. V gave up 6 bases and J gave up 9 bases, with 21 bases separating them. CDR3 sequence: CASSTGTSPSVEQFF. As DNA, the CDR3 is TGTGCCAGCTCTACCGGGACAAGCCCCTCCGTTGAGCAGTTCTTC.

The V gene is TRBV5-4, the J gene TRBJ1-1, with 9 bases identical to TRBD1. Germline-derived CDR1 and CDR2 are SGHNT and YYREEE (reference sequence). This CDR3 is 15 amino acids long. The ends lost 5 bases at V and 5 bases at J; junction bases unmatched: 10. The CDR3, as DNA: TGTGCCAGCAGTAGAAACAGGGGGCGCGGAACTGAAGCTTTCTTT. Its translation is CASSRNRGRGTEAFF.

This chain connects TRBV4-3 to TRBJ2-7, with 10 positions matching TRBD1. Germline V CDR1 and CDR2: LGHNA, YSLEER. The J segment lost 3 bases and the V segment lost 3 bases, leaving 8 bases of the junction unmatched. The CDR3 is made up of 16 amino acids. This CDR3 is CASSQETGGGFYEQYF. The CDR3 DNA follows: TGCGCCAGCAGCCAGGAGACAGGGGGCGGTTTCTACGAGCAGTACTTC.

The chain is built from TRBV19 and TRBJ2-3, with 7 bases lining up with TRBD2. Germline-derived CDR1 and CDR2 are LNHDA and SQIVND (reference sequence). V trimming: 5 bases; J trimming: 5 bases; junction bases outside the gene matches: 19. The CDR3 is 18 amino acids. CDR3 protein: CASSPAGRVAGVVDTQYF. In DNA form, the CDR3 reads TGTGCCAGTAGTCCCGCCGGCAGGGTGGCGGGAGTTGTAGATACGCAGTATTTT.

The chain is built from TRBV9 and TRBJ1-1; D not resolved. The length of the CDR3 is 14 residues. Germline values: CDR1 SGDLS, CDR2 YYNGEE. The V end lost 0 bases, the J end lost 5 bases, and 11 bases lay between the germline ends. CDR3 bases: TGTGCCAGCAGCGTAGACGAGGGAAGGACTGAAGCTTTCTTT. It specifies CASSVDEGRTEAFF.

In regard to this clone: This CDR3 is also generated by other DNA sequences in the sample. The chain uses TRBV7-2 and TRBJ1-2, with TRBD1 matching over 10 bases. Germline V gives CDR1 SGHTA, CDR2 FQGNSA. The CDR3 has 13 amino acids. V shed 5 bases, J shed 7 bases, and the junction held 4 bases outside the gene matches. CDR3 sequence: CASSPGQGGGYTF. CDR3 DNA: TGTGCCAGCAGCCCTGGACAGGGGGGTGGCTACACCTTC. Full variable domain (outside the CDR3, taken from reference TRBV7-2 and TRBJ1-2): GAGVSQSPSNKVTEKGKDVELRCDPISGHTALYWYRQSLGQGLEFLIYFQGNSAPDKSGLPSDRFSAERTGGSVSTLTIQRTQQEDSAVYLCASSPGQGGGYTFGSGTRLTVV.

This clone was picked up one time. J is TRBJ2-7 and V is TRBV18; the match to TRBD1 covers 7 bases. Germline V gives CDR1 KGHSH, CDR2 LQKENI. Germline trimming cut 0 bases from V and 4 bases from J; bases unmatched to any gene: 6. This CDR3 region has 15 residues. The DNA of the CDR3 is TGTGCCAGCTCACCACCCCGACAGGGCGTTTACGAGCAGTACTTC. Translated: CASSPPRQGVYEQYF.

The chain carries TRBV20-1 and TRBJ1-2; no clear D. The CDR3 loop spans 13 amino acids. Trimming cost V 3 bases and J 4 bases, with 12 bases left between them. Germline CDR1 and CDR2: DFQATT and SNEGSKA (reference sequence). CDR3 protein: CSASINTAYGYTF. For the CDR3, the DNA is TGCAGTGCTAGTATTAATACAGCCTATGGCTACACCTTC.

The chain is built from TRBV9 and TRBJ2-7, with TRBD1 matching over 7 bases. The V gene's germline CDR1 is SGDLS and CDR2 YYNGEE. There are 15 residues in the CDR3. Trimming cost V 4 bases and J 0 bases; bases outside gene matches: 7. CDR3 bases: TGTGCCAGCAGCACCGGACAGGAGCTCTCCTACGAGCAGTACTTC. Translated: CASSTGQELSYEQYF. The variable domain in full, completed from reference TRBV9 and TRBJ2-7, reads DSGVTQTPKHLITATGQRVTLRCSPRSGDLSVYWYQQSLDQGLQFLIQYYNGEERAKGNILERFSAQQFPDLHSELNLSSLELGDSALYFCASSTGQELSYEQYFGPGTRLTVT.

The chain has TRBV14 and TRBJ2-5; unclear D gene. The germline V and J ends were trimmed by 1 base and 5 bases, with 17 bases remaining between them. This CDR3 comprises 16 residues. Germline lookup yields CDR1 SGHDN and CDR2 FVKESK. The CDR3 region is CASSQGPEVEWETQYF. CDR3 sequence (DNA): TGTGCCAGCAGCCAAGGACCCGAGGTCGAGTGGGAGACCCAGTACTTC.

The chain links TRBV5-4 to TRBJ2-3, with 12 bases matching TRBD2. The CDR3 has 16 amino acids. V trimming: 4 bases; J trimming: 4 bases; junction bases outside the gene matches: 7. The V gene's germline CDR1 is SGHNT and CDR2 YYREEE (reference sequence). The CDR3 nucleotides are TGTGCCAGCAGCCAACAACGACTAGCGGGAGCAGATACGCAGTATTTT. Translated, it gives CASSQQRLAGADTQYF.

This clone appeared once. The rearrangement joins TRBV4-3 to TRBJ1-6; 7 positions agree with TRBD1. Germline trimming cut 4 bases from V and 10 bases from J; bases unmatched to any gene: 10. CDR1 and CDR2 (germline): LGHNA, YSLEER. This CDR3 is 15 amino acids long. CDR3 residues: CASSPSVQGRSPLHF. The CDR3 DNA follows: TGCGCCAGCAGCCCGAGTGTACAGGGGCGGTCACCCCTCCACTTT.

The J gene is TRBJ1-1, the V gene TRBV27, with 9 bases lining up with TRBD1. Germline lookup yields CDR1 MNHEY and CDR2 SMNVEV (reference sequence). Trimming at V came to 3 bases and at J to 9 bases, leaving 11 bases not matched to a gene. The CDR3 runs to 15 residues. The CDR3 DNA follows: TGTGCCAGCAGTTTCATGGGACAGGGAGGATCGAAAGCTTTCTTT. Its translation is CASSFMGQGGSKAFF.

The DNA of the CDR3 is TGCGCCAGCAGCCAAGATGGGTACAGGGGGGGGAGAGAGACCCAGTACTTC. As protein: CASSQDGYRGGRETQYF. J is TRBJ2-5 and V is TRBV4-3; D may be TRBD1 (8 bases). The CDR3 consists of 17 residues. CDR1 is LGHNA, CDR2 YSLEER, per germline. Trimming took off 0 bases at V and 4 bases at J, with 18 bases between the two ends.